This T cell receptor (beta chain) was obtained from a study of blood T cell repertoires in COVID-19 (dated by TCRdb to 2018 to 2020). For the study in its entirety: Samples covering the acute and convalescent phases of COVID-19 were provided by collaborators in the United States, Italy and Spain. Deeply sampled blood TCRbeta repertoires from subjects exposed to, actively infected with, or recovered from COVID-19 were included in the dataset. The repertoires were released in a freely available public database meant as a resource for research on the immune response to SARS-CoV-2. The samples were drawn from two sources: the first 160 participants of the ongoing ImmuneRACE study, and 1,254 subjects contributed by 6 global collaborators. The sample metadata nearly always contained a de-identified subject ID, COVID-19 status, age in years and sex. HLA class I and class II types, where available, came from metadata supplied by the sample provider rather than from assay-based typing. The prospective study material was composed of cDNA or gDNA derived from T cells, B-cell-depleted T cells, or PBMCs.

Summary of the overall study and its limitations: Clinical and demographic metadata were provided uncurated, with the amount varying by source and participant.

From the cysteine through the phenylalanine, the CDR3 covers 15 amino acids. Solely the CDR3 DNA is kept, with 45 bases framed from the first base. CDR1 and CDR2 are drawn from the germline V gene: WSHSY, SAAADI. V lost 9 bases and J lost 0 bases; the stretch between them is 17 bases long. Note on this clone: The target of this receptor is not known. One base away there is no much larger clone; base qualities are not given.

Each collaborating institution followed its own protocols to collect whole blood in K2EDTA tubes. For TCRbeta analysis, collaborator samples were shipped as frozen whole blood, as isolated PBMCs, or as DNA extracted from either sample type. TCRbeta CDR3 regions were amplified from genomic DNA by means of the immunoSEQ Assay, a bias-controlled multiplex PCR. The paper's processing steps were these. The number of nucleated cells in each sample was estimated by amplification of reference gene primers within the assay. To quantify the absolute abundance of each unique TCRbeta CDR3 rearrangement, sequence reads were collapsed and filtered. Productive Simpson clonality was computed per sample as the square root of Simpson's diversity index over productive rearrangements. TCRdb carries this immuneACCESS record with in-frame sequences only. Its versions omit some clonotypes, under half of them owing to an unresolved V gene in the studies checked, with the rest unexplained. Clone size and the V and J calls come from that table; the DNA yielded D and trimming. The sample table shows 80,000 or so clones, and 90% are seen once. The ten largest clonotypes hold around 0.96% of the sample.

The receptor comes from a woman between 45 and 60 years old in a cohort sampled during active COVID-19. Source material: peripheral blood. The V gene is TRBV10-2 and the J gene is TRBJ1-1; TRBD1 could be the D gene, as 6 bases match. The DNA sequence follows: TGCGCCAGTAAATGGACAGATCAAATGAACACTGAAGCTTTCTTT. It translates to CASKWTDQMNTEAFF.